This TCR beta chain appears in the sequencing data of a study of blood T cell repertoires in COVID-19. Study information: Acute-phase and convalescent COVID-19 samples originated in the United States, Italy and Spain. T cells, B-cell-depleted T cells, or PBMCs provided the cDNA or gDNA that served as material.

Original analysis: The authors estimated nucleated cell counts from reference gene primer amplification. Assay used: immunoSEQ multiplex PCR; TCRdb lists only in-frame clones, some missing. For V, J and clone size, that table is used; D and trimming come from the DNA. The table shows about 150,000 clones, with about 86% occurring only once. The CDR3 consists of 17 residues. The V end was cut by 0 bases, the J end by 1 base, with 15 bases between. Per the germline V gene, CDR1 is LNHDA and CDR2 is SQIVND (reference sequence). The sample was peripheral blood. The clonotype was recovered from a woman in her 70s who had recovered from COVID-19. The chain couples TRBV19 to TRBJ1-1, with D possibly being TRBD1 (5 bases). This chain's CDR3 is CASSIDGGGWGNTEAFF. The CDR3 DNA is TGTGCCAGTAGTATAGATGGCGGGGGTTGGGGGAACACTGAAGCTTTCTTT. Together with reference TRBV19 and TRBJ1-1, the CDR3 gives the full variable domain: DGGITQSPKYLFRKEGQNVTLSCEQNLNHDAMYWYRQDPGQGLRLIYYSQIVNDFQKGDIAEGYSVSREKKESFPLTVTSAQKNPTAFYLCASSIDGGGWGNTEAFFGQGTRLTVV.